This T cell receptor beta chain was recovered during a study of T-cell reconstitution after alpha-beta-depleted transplantation in children. Unique molecular identifiers were incorporated into the prepared TCRbeta library. TCRdb re-derived calls from the PCR reads in MiXCR, one entry per CDR3 protein. The data hold roughly 610,000 distinct CDR3 sequences, with approximately 10% observed a single time. This clonotype has a count of ten or more. The CDR3 covers 14 residues. V was pared by 0 bases and J by 4 bases, with 7 bases between. Germline CDR1 MNHEY, CDR2 SMNVEV (reference sequence). The sequence derives from a human donor who donated a stem cell graft to a child with acute myeloid leukemia. The V gene is TRBV27, the J gene TRBJ1-3; perhaps TRBD1 as D (6 bases). Sequenced here: PBMCs from the stem cell graft donor, sampled from the stem cell graft. Here the CDR3 reads CASSLSRGGNTIYF. Written as DNA, the CDR3 is TGTGCCAGCAGTTTATCAAGGGGGGGAAACACCATATATTTT.